The clone carrying this T cell receptor beta chain showed up just once. The germline gives CDR1 LNHDA, CDR2 SQIVND (reference sequence). The V end was cut by 5 bases, the J end by 5 bases, with 10 bases between. There are 12 residues in the CDR3. These data come from a study of T cell changes during pregnancy in multiple sclerosis. TCRdb's copy holds only in-frame clones and misses some; the assay was immunoSEQ multiplex PCR. This sample has tens of thousands of clones; around 90% occur once, and the top ten carry roughly 1.9%. This clonotype was obtained from a female donor in good health, enrolled as a control in a pregnancy study. The sequenced sample was peripheral blood, obtained in the first trimester of pregnancy. The chain carries TRBV19 and TRBJ2-7; D call uncertain. Here the CDR3 DNA reads TGTGCCAGTAGTCTCCGTAATAACGAGCAGTACTTC. This sequence encodes CASSLRNNEQYF.